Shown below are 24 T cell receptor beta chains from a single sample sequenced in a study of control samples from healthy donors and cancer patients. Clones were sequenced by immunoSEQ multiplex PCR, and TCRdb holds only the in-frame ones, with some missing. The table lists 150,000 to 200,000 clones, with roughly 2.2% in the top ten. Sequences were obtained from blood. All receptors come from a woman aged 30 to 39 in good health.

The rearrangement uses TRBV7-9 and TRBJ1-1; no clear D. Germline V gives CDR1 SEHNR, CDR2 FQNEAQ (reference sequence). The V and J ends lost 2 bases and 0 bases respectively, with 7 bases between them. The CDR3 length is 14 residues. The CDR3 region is CASSLQYLNTEAFF. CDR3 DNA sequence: TGTGCCAGCAGCTTACAGTATCTGAACACTGAAGCTTTCTTT.

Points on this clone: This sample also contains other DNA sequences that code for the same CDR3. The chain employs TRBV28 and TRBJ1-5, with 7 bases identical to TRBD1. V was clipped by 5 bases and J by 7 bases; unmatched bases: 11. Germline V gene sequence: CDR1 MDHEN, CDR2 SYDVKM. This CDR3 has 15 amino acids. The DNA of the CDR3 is TGTGCCAGCAGTAAGGTAGACAGGGTACAGCAGCCCCAGCATTTT. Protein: CASSKVDRVQQPQHF.

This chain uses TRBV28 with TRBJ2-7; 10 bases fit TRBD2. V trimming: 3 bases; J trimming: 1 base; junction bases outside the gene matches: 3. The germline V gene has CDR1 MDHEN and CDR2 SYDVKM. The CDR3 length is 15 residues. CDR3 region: CASSFSGGSSYEQYF. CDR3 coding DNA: TGTGCCAGCAGTTTTAGCGGGGGGAGTTCCTACGAGCAGTACTTC.

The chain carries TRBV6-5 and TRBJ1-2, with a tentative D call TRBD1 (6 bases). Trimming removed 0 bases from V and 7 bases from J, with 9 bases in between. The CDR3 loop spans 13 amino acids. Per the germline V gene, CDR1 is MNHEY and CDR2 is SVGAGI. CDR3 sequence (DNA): TGTGCCAGCAGTTACTCGGGGGCAGCTGGCTACACCTTC. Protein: CASSYSGAAGYTF.

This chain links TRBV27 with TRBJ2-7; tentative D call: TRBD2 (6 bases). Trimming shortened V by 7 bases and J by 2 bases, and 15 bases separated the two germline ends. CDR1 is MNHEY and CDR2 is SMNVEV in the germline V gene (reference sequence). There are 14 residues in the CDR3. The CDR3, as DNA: TGTGCCAGCAAGCGCGGGGACCTCCCCTACGAGCAGTACTTC. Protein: CASKRGDLPYEQYF.

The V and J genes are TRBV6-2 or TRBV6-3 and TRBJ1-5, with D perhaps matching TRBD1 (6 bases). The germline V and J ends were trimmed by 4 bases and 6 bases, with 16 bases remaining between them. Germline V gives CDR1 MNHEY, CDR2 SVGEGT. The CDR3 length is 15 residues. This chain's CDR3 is CASSSLDGGLQPQHF. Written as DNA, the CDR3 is TGTGCCAGCAGTTCCCTGGACGGGGGGCTTCAGCCCCAGCATTTT.

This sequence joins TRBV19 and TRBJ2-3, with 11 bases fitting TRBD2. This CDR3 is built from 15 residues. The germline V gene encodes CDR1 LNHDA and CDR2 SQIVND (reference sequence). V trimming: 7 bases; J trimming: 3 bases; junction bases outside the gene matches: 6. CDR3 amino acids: CASKVGTSGTDTQYF. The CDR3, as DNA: TGTGCCAGTAAGGTGGGGACTAGCGGAACAGATACGCAGTATTTT.

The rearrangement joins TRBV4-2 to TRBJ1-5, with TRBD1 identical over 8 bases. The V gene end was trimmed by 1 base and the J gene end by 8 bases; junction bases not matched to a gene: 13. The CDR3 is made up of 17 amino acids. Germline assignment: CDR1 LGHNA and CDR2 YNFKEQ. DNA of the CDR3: TGTGCCAGCAGCCAAGGGACAGGGTCGCAGGTCAGGGAGCCCCAGCATTTT. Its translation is CASSQGTGSQVREPQHF.

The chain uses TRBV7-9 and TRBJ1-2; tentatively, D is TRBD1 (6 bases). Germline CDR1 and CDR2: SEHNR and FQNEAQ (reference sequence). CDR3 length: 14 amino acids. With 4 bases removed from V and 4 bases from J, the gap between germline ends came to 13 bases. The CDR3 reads CASSSQGSPYGYTF. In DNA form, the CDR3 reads TGTGCCAGCAGCTCACAGGGATCGCCCTATGGCTACACCTTC.

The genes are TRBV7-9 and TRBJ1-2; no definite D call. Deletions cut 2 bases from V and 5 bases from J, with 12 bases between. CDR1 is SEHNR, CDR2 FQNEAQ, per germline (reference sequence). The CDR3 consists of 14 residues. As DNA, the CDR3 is TGTGCCAGCAGCTTACCGGGCCAGATTTATGGCTACACCTTC. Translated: CASSLPGQIYGYTF.

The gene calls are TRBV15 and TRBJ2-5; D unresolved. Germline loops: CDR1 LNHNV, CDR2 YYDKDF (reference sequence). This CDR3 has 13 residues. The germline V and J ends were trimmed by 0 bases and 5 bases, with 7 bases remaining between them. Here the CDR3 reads CATSRDQVETQYF. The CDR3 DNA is TGTGCCACCAGCAGAGATCAAGTCGAGACCCAGTACTTC.

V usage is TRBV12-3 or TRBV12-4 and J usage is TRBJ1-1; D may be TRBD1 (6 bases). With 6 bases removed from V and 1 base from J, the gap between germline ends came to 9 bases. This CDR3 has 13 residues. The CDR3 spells CASRPGQNTEAFF. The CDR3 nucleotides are TGTGCCAGCAGACCGGGACAGAACACTGAAGCTTTCTTT.

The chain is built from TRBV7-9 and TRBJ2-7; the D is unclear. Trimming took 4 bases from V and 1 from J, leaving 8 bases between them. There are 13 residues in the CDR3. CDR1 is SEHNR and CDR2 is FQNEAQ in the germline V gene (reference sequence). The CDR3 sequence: CASSSKLSYEQYF. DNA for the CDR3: TGTGCCAGCAGCTCAAAACTTTCCTACGAGCAGTACTTC.

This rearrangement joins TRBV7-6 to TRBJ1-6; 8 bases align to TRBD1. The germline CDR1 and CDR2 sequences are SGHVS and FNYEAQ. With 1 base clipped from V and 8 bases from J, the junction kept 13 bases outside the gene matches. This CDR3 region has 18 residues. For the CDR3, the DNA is TGTGCCAGCAGCTTAGGCCGGACAGGGTCTACAAGACATTCACCCCTCCACTTT. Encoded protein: CASSLGRTGSTRHSPLHF.

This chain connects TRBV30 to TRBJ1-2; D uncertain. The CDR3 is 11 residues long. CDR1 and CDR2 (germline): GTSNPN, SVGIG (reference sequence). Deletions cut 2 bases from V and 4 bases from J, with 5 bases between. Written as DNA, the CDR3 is TGTGCCTGGAGTCCCCCCTATGGCTACACCTTC. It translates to CAWSPPYGYTF. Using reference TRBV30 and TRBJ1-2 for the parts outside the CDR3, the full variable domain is SQTIHQWPATLVQPVGSPLSLECTVEGTSNPNLYWYRQAAGRGLQLLFYSVGIGQISSEVPQNLSASRPQDRQFILSSKKLLLSDSGFYLCAWSPPYGYTFGSGTRLTVV.

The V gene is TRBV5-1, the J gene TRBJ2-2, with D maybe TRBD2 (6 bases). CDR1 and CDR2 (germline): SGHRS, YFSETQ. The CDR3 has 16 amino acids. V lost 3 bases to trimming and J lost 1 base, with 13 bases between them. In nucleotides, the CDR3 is TGCGCCAGCAGCTCCCCGGGCGGGGTGAACACCGGGGAGCTGTTTTTT. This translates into CASSSPGGVNTGELFF.

The CDR3 DNA follows: TGTGCCAGCGTCGCGGGGACAGCAGCTAACTATGGCTACACCTTC. It yields the protein CASVAGTAANYGYTF. The chain recombines TRBV6-5 with TRBJ1-2; 7 bases align to TRBD1. This CDR3 is 15 amino acids long. Trimming cost V 8 bases and J 0 bases; bases outside gene matches: 9. In germline, CDR1 is MNHEY, CDR2 SVGAGI.

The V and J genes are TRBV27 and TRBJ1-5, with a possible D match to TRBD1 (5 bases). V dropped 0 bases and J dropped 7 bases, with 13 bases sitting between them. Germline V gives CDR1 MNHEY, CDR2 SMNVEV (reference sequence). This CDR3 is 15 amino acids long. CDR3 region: CASSLSRGPKQPQHF. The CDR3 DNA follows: TGTGCCAGCAGTTTATCCCGGGGCCCTAAGCAGCCCCAGCATTTT.

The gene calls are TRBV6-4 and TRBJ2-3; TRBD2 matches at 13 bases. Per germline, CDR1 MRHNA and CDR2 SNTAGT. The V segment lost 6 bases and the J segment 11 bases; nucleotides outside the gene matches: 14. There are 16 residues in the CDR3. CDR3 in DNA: TGTGCCAGCAGCGAACAACTAGCGGGGGGGCCGGTGGAGCAGTATTTT. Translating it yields CASSEQLAGGPVEQYF.

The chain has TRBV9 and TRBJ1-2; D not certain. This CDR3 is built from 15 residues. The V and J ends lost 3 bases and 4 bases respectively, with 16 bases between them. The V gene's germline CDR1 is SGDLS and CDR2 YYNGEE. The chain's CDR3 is CASSALWAEGYGYTF. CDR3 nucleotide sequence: TGTGCCAGCAGCGCCCTTTGGGCTGAGGGCTATGGCTACACCTTC.

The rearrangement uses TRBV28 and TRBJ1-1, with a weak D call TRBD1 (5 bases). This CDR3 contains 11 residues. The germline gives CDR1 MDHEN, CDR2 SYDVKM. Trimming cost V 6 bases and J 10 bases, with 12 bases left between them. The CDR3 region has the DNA TGTGCCAGCAGCCGACGGGGGGTAGCTTTCTTT. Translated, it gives CASSRRGVAFF.

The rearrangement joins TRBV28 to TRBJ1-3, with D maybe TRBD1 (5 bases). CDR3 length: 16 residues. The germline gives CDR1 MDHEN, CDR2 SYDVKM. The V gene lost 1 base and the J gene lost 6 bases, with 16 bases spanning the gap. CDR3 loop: CASSLLGGSGENTIYF. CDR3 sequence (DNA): TGTGCCAGCAGTTTATTGGGGGGTTCGGGGGAAAACACCATATATTTT. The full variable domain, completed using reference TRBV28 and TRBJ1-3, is DVKVTQSSRYLVKRTGEKVFLECVQDMDHENMFWYRQDPGLGLRLIYFSYDVKMKEKGDIPEGYSVSREKKERFSLILESASTNQTSMYLCASSLLGGSGENTIYFGEGSWLTVV.

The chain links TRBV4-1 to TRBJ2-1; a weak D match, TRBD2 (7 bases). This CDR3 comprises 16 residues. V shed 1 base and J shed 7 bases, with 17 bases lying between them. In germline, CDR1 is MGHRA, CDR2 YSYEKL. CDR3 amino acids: CASSQAFLRGGNEQFF. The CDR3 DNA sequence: TGCGCCAGCAGCCAAGCTTTCCTCAGGGGAGGGAATGAGCAGTTCTTC.

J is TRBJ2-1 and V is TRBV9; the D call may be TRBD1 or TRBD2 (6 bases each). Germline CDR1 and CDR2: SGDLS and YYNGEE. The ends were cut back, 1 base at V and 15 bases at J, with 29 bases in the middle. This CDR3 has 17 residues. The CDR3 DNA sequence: TGTGCCAGCAGCGTACGCGAAGGACTACCGGGGGCCGGCCGACGGTTCTTC. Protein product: CASSVREGLPGAGRRFF.